A selection of T cell receptor beta chains follows, all from one sample in a study of T cell repertoires in cytomegalovirus infection. TCRdb reprocessed the reads with MiXCR, giving one entry per CDR3 protein. The sample lists under 150,000 distinct CDR3 sequences, around 30% occurring once. No cognate antigen is known for these TCRs. The source material was CD8+ T cells from cultured PBMCs, sampled from culture after CMV antigen stimulation. All receptors come from a human donor in good health (CMV status not recorded). Some clones in this sample may be carry-over from other donors' samples. Each CDR3 is given with its conserved first and last residue. D genes are given only for firm matches. Rows give clone size only sometimes, using once, few, many, or a class for an expanded clone.

.	TRBJ1-2	many	TRBV10-3	13	TGTGCCATAACAACAGCCACTAACTATGGCTACACCTTC	CAITTATNYGYTF
.	TRBJ1-1	.	TRBV7-8	14	TGTGCCAGCAGCTTGGTATGGGGGAAGGGTGAAGCTTTCTTT	CASSLVWGKGEAFF
.	TRBJ2-3	.	TRBV15	15	TGTGCCACCAGGGACACCGGGGGAGGCCCAGATACGCAGTATTTT	CATRDTGGGPDTQYF
.	TRBJ1-2	.	TRBV12-3/TRBV12-4	15	TGTGCCAGCAGTCCTTATCTACAGTTTTCCTATGGCTACACCTTC	CASSPYLQFSYGYTF
.	TRBJ1-1	.	TRBV7-6	15	TGTGCCAGCAGCCAACGATGGGGTGATGACAGCGAAGCTTTCTTT	CASSQRWGDDSEAFF
.	TRBJ2-1	.	TRBV19	11	TGTGCCAGTAGTATCTTCAATGAGCAGTTCTTC	CASSIFNEQFF
TRBD1	TRBJ1-2	few	TRBV29-1	14	TGCAGCGTCTTGGGGACAGGAAGAGGATATGGCTACACCTTC	CSVLGTGRGYGYTF
.	TRBJ1-3	many	TRBV7-6	13	TGTGCCAGCAGCTTTACCCATGGAAACACCATATATTTT	CASSFTHGNTIYF
TRBD1	TRBJ2-7	.	TRBV5-1	16	TGCGCCAGCAGCTTGGCCGGACAGGGGGCGCCCCACGAGCAGTACTTC	CASSLAGQGAPHEQYF
.	TRBJ2-7	few	TRBV6-2/TRBV6-3	14	TGTGCCAGCAGGCCGGGATTTGAATCCTACGAGCAGTACTTC	CASRPGFESYEQYF
.	TRBJ1-1	.	TRBV6-4	13	TGTGCCAGCAGGGCCGGGGGATACACTGAAGCTTTCTTT	CASRAGGYTEAFF
TRBD2	TRBJ2-7	.	TRBV7-2	14	TGTGCCAGCAGCTTGCCCGGGGGGGCCTACGAGCAGTACTTC	CASSLPGGAYEQYF
TRBD2	TRBJ2-5	.	TRBV3-1	17	TGTGCCAGCAGCCAAGGGGTGATAGGACTAGCGGAAGAGACCCAGTACTTC	CASSQGVIGLAEETQYF
TRBD1	TRBJ2-6	once	TRBV27	18	TGTGCCAGCAGTGCAGCAGGGACAGGGTTTTCTGGGGCCAACGTCCTGACTTTC	CASSAAGTGFSGANVLTF
TRBD1	TRBJ2-7	.	TRBV4-3	15	TGCGCCAGCAGCCAAGTGACAGGGGGGAGCTACGAGCAGTACTTC	CASSQVTGGSYEQYF
TRBD1	TRBJ2-7	.	TRBV6-1	14	TGTGCCAGCAGTAGCCGGGACAGGACCTACGAGCAGTACTTC	CASSSRDRTYEQYF
TRBD2	TRBJ2-1	.	TRBV6-5	15	TGTGCCAGCAGTTTAAGACTAGCGGGGTACAATGAGCAGTTCTTC	CASSLRLAGYNEQFF
.	TRBJ2-3	.	TRBV12-3/TRBV12-4	13	TGTGCCAGCAGTTTCGGGTTCCCAGATACGCAGTATTTT	CASSFGFPDTQYF
TRBD2	TRBJ2-7	.	TRBV7-2	16	TGTGCCAGCAGCTTAGAGGGCGGGGGGGCCGTCTACGAGCAGTACTTC	CASSLEGGGAVYEQYF
TRBD1	TRBJ2-7	.	TRBV7-2	14	TGTGCCAGCAGCATTGGGACAGGGGGTAACGAGCAGTACTTC	CASSIGTGGNEQYF
TRBD2	TRBJ2-7	few	TRBV27	15	TGTGCCAGCAGTTTAGGGGGGGGGACTGTCGTCGAGCAGTACTTC	CASSLGGGTVVEQYF
.	TRBJ1-1	.	TRBV2	15	TGTGCCAGCAGTGAGGTTAGGACGGTGAACACTGAAGCTTTCTTT	CASSEVRTVNTEAFF
.	TRBJ2-2	many	TRBV7-2	14	TGTGCCAGCAGCTTAGCTGGGTCCACCGGGGAGCTGTTTTTT	CASSLAGSTGELFF
.	TRBJ2-3	.	TRBV11-2	14	TGTGCCAGCAGCTTGGAAAGGACCACAGATACGCAGTATTTT	CASSLERTTDTQYF
TRBD1	TRBJ1-1	few	TRBV12-3/TRBV12-4	15	TGTGCCAGCAGTTTGTCCGGGACAGGGTACACTGAAGCTTTCTTT	CASSLSGTGYTEAFF
TRBD2	TRBJ2-3	few	TRBV4-3	16	TGCGCCAGCAGCCAAGATCGAGGTGCGGGGGCAGATACGCAGTATTTT	CASSQDRGAGADTQYF
TRBD2	TRBJ2-3	many	TRBV27	15	TGTGCCAGCAGTTACCTTAGCGGGGTCTTGGATACGCAGTATTTT	CASSYLSGVLDTQYF
TRBD2	TRBJ2-7	once	TRBV7-6	14	TGCGACCTGGCTTGGAGCGGGGGGACGAACGAGCAGTACTTC	CDLAWSGGTNEQYF
TRBD2	TRBJ2-3	.	TRBV20-1	14	TGCAGTGCTGAGGCTAGCGGGGCCCTAGATACGCAGTATTTT	CSAEASGALDTQYF
TRBD1	TRBJ1-3	many	TRBV6-1	14	TGTGCCAGCAGTGAGGACAGGGCCAGGGACACCATATATTTT	CASSEDRARDTIYF
TRBD1	TRBJ2-4	.	TRBV13	15	TGTGCCAGCAGGGAAAGAGGGGGCTCTGGGAACATTCAGTACTTC	CASRERGGSGNIQYF
.	TRBJ1-2	few	TRBV7-2	16	TGTGCCAGCAGCTCAGTGGCAGGAGATTTAAACTATGGCTACACCTTC	CASSSVAGDLNYGYTF
.	TRBJ1-1	.	TRBV14	14	TGTGCCAGCAGCCAAGAGGTCGTTGCCGCTGAAGCTTTCTTT	CASSQEVVAAEAFF
TRBD2	TRBJ2-5	many	TRBV7-2	19	TGTGCCAGCAGCTTAGTGGCTAGCGGGGGGGCCAGACATCAGGAGACCCAGTACTTC	CASSLVASGGARHQETQYF
TRBD1	TRBJ2-7	few	TRBV2	14	TGTGCCAGCAGGCAGACAGGGGCGTGGTACGAGCAGTACTTC	CASRQTGAWYEQYF
.	TRBJ1-3	.	TRBV10-3	17	TGTGCCATCAGTGAGTCGGAGGGGATGAGCTCTGGAAACACCATATATTTT	CAISESEGMSSGNTIYF
TRBD1	TRBJ2-3	once	TRBV29-1	15	TGCAGCGTGGACCCGGGACAGGGACCGGAGGATACGCAGTATTTT	CSVDPGQGPEDTQYF
.	TRBJ2-7	.	TRBV20-1	14	TGCAGTGCTAGAGTCGACACCTTATCCTACGAGCAGTACTTC	CSARVDTLSYEQYF
.	TRBJ2-7	.	TRBV6-2/TRBV6-3	16	TGTGCCAGCAGTTACTCCAAGGACAAAGGCTCCTACGAGCAGTACTTC	CASSYSKDKGSYEQYF
TRBD2	TRBJ2-1	.	TRBV6-5	15	TGTGCCAGCAGGAAGACTAGCGGGGGGCCCGATGAGCAGTTCTTC	CASRKTSGGPDEQFF
TRBD2	TRBJ2-1	.	TRBV4-2	17	TGTGCCAGCAGCCCAGACGGAGCGGGGGGGCCCTACAATGAGCAGTTCTTC	CASSPDGAGGPYNEQFF
.	TRBJ1-6	few	TRBV7-9	13	TGTGCCAGTGGCGGCCCTTATAATTCACCCCTCCACTTT	CASGGPYNSPLHF
TRBD2	TRBJ2-3	.	TRBV11-2	15	TGTGCCAGCAGCCCCGGGGGGGGGATAGCAGATACGCAGTATTTT	CASSPGGGIADTQYF
TRBD1	TRBJ2-1	few	TRBV7-6	18	TGTGCCAGCAGCGCATTAGACAGGGGGCAGTCCCCCTACAATGAGCAGTTCTTC	CASSALDRGQSPYNEQFF